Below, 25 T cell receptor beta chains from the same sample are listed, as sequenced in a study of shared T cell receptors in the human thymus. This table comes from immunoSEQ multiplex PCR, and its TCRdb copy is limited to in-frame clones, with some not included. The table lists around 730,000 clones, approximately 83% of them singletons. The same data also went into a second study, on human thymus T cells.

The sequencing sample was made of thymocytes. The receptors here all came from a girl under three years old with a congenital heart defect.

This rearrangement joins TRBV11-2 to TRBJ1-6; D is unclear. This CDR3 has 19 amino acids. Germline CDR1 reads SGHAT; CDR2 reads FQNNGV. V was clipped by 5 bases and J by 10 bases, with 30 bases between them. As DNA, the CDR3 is TGTGCCAGCAGCCCCCTATTAGTTACAGAATTGTGTCTTTGGTCACCCCTCCACTTT. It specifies CASSPLLVTELCLWSPLHF.

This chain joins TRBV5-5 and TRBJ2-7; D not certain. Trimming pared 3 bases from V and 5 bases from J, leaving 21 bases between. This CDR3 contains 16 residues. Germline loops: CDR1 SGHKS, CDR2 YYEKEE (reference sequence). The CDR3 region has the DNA TGTGCCAGCAGCTCCCCAGGTTTGGGCCATACTGACGAGCAGTACTTC. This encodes CASSSPGLGHTDEQYF.

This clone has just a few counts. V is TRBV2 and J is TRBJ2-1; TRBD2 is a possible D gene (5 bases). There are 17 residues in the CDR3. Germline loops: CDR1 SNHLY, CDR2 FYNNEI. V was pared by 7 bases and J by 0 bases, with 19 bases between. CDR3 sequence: CASTRRGPEVSYNEQFF. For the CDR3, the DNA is TGTGCCAGCACCCGTAGAGGGCCAGAGGTCTCCTACAATGAGCAGTTCTTC.

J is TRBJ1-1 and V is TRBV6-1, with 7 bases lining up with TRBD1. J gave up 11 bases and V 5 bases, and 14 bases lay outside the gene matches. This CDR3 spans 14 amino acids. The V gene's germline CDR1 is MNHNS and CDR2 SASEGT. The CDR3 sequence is CASSPRQGLTKAFF. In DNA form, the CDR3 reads TGTGCCAGCAGTCCTCGACAGGGACTCACAAAGGCTTTCTTT.

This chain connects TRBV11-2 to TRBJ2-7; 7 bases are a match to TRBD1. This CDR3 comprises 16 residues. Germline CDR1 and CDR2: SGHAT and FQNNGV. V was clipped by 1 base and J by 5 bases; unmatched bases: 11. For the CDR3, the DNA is TGTGCCAGCAGCTTAGTACGGGACAGAATAATCAACGAGCAGTACTTC. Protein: CASSLVRDRIINEQYF.

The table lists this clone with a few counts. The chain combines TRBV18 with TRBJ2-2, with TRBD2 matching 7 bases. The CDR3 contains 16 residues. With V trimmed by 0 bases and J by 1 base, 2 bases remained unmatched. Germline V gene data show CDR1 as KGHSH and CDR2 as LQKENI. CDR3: CASSPPSGGNTGELFF. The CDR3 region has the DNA TGTGCCAGCTCACCACCGTCGGGGGGGAACACCGGGGAGCTGTTTTTT.

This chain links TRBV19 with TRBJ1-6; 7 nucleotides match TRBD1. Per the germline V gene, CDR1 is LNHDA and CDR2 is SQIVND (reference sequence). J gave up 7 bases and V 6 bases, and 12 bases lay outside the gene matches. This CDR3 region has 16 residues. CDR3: CASSPNRQGTNSPLHF. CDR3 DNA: TGTGCCAGTAGCCCCAACCGACAGGGAACCAATTCACCCCTCCACTTT.

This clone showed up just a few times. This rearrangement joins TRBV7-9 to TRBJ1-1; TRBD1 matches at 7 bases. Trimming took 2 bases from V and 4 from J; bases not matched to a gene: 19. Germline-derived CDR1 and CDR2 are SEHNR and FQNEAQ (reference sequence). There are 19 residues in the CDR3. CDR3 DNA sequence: TGTGCCAGCAGCTTAACCGACTGTCGAACGGACAGGACGGCCACTGAAGCTTTCTTT. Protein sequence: CASSLTDCRTDRTATEAFF.

CDR3 region: CASSLVRGCKGYTF. The CDR3 DNA sequence: TGTGCCAGCAGCTTAGTCAGGGGCTGTAAAGGCTACACCTTC. V is TRBV11-3 and J is TRBJ1-2; tentative D call: TRBD1 (6 bases). The CDR3 has 14 residues. From germline, CDR1 is SGHNT and CDR2 YENEEA. With 1 base removed from V and 8 bases from J, the gap between germline ends came to 14 bases.

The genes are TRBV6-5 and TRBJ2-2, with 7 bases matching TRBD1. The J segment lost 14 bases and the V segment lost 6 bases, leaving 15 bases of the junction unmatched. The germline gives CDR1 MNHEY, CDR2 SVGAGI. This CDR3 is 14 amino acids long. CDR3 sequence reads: CASSHTSQTGKLFF. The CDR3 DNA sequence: TGTGCCAGCAGCCATACCAGCCAGACAGGGAAACTGTTTTTT.

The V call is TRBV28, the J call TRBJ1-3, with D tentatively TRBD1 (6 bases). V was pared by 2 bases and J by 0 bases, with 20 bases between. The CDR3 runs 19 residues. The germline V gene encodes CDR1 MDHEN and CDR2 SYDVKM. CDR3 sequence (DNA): TGTGCCAGCAGTTTAGGGGAAAACGACAGGCGAAACTCTGGAAACACCATATATTTT. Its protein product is CASSLGENDRRNSGNTIYF.

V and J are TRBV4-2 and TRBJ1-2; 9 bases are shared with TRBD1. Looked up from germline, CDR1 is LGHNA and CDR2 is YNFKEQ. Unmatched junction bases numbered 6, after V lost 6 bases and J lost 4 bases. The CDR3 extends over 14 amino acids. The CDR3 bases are TGTGCCAGCAGTAACAGGGGGCCCGGCTATGGCTACACCTTC. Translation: CASSNRGPGYGYTF.

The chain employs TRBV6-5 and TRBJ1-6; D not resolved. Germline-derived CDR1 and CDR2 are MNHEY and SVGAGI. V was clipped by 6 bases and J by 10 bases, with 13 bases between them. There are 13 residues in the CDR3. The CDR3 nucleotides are TGTGCCAGCAGCGCCCATCTACGATCACCCCTCCACTTT. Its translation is CASSAHLRSPLHF.

CDR3 protein: CASSIPVRGPGNTIYF. The CDR3 DNA reads as TGTGCCAGCAGTATCCCTGTCAGGGGGCCTGGAAACACCATATATTTT. The chain couples TRBV6-6 to TRBJ1-3; 8 bases are shared with TRBD1. CDR1 MNHNY and CDR2 SVGAGI come from the germline V gene (reference sequence). The CDR3 runs 16 residues. V dropped 5 bases and J dropped 2; count of bases not matched to a gene: 8.

CDR3 nucleotides: TGCAGCGTGTTACCGGGACAGAAGGCCTACGAGCAGTACTTC. This gives the protein CSVLPGQKAYEQYF. The rearrangement joins TRBV29-1 to TRBJ2-7, with 7 bases matching TRBD1. The ends lost 6 bases at V and 2 bases at J; junction bases unmatched: 10. The CDR3 is 14 residues long. The V gene's germline CDR1 is SQVTM and CDR2 ANQGSEA.

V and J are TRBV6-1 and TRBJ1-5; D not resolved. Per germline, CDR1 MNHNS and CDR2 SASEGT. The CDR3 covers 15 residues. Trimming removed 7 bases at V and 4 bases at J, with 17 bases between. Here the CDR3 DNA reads TGTGCCAGCAAAGTCGGGGATTCGGTAAATCAGCCCCAGCATTTT. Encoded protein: CASKVGDSVNQPQHF.

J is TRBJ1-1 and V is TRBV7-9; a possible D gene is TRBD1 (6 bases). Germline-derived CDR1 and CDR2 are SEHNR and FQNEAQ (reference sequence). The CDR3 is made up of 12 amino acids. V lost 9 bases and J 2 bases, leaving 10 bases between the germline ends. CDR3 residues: CASSGGNTEAFF. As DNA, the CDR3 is TGTGCCAGTTCTGGGGGCAACACTGAAGCTTTCTTT.

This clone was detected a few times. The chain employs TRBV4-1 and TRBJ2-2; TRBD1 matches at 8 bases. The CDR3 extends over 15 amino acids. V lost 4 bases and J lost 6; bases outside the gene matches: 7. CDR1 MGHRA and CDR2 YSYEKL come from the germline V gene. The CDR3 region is CASSPTQGEAGELFF. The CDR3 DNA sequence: TGCGCCAGCAGCCCAACACAGGGGGAGGCCGGGGAGCTGTTTTTT.

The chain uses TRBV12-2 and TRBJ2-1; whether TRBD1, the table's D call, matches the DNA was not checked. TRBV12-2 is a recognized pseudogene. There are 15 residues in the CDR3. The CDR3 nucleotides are TGTGCAAGTCGCTTGACAGGGGGGTCTTGCAATGAGCAGTTCTTC. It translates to CASRLTGGSCNEQFF.

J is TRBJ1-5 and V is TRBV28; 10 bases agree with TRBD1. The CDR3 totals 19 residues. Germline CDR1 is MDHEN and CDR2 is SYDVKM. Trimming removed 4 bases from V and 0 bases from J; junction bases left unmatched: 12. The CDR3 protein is CASSSLGTGDQNSNQPQHF. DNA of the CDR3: TGTGCCAGCAGTTCCCTCGGGACAGGGGACCAAAATAGCAATCAGCCCCAGCATTTT.

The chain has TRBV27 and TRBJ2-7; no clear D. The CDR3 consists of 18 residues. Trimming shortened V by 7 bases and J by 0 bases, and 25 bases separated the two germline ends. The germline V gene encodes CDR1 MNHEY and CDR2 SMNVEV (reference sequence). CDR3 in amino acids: CASNPIPPPLGSSYEQYF. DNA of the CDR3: TGTGCCAGCAACCCCATCCCCCCCCCTCTAGGTAGCTCCTACGAGCAGTACTTC.

The CDR3 DNA is TGTGCCAGCAGCCATATTCAAGAGACCCAGTACTTC. This encodes CASSHIQETQYF. The rearrangement uses TRBV4-2 and TRBJ2-5, with D uncertain. The CDR3 has 12 residues. V was shortened by 3 bases and J by 2 bases, with 4 bases between the two germline ends. Germline V gene lookup returns CDR1 LGHNA and CDR2 YNFKEQ.

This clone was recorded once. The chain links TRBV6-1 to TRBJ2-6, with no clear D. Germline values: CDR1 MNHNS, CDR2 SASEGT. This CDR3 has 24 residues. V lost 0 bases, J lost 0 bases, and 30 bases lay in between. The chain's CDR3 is CASSEALMTKVPTLSLSGANVLTF. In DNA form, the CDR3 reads TGTGCCAGCAGTGAAGCGCTTATGACAAAGGTCCCAACTCTCTCTCTCTCTGGGGCCAACGTCCTGACTTTC.

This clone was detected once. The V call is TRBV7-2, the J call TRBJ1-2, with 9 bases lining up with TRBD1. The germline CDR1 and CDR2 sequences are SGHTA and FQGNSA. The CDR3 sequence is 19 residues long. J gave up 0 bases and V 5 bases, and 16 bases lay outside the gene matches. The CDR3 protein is CASSPHPGQGSNTNYGYTF. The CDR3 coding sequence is TGTGCCAGCAGCCCCCACCCAGGACAGGGGTCGAACACTAACTATGGCTACACCTTC.

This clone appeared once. The CDR3 DNA is TGTGCCAGCAGCCGCCCCGGGGTTGGCTACACCTTC. Encoded protein: CASSRPGVGYTF. V usage is TRBV6-5 and J usage is TRBJ1-2; no definite D call. CDR3 length: 12 residues. Germline CDR1 MNHEY, CDR2 SVGAGI. The V gene lost 6 bases and the J gene lost 7 bases, with 12 bases spanning the gap.